The T cell receptor (beta chain) described here comes from a study of blood T cell repertoires in COVID-19. About the research overall: Donors in the United States, Italy and Spain gave samples during acute or convalescent COVID-19. PBMCs, B-cell-depleted T cells, or T cells were the source of the cDNA or gDNA that made up the material.

The CDR3 sequence is 15 residues long. J was trimmed by 3 bases and V by 2 bases; bases with no gene match: 6. Germline CDR1 reads KGHSH; CDR2 reads LQKENI. Methods used by the authors: By means of reference gene primer amplification, nucleated cell counts were estimated. Method: immunoSEQ multiplex PCR; TCRdb's copy keeps in-frame clones and lacks some. V and J calls and clone size are given by that table; D and trimming were obtained from the DNA. The sample yields roughly 35,000 clones, roughly 87% seen once. This clone was recorded once. The TCR was taken from a man aged 45-60 years with active or convalescent COVID-19. The V call is TRBV18, the J call TRBJ1-2; 7 positions agree with TRBD1. The source material was peripheral blood. This CDR3 reads CASSPRAGGDYGYTF. CDR3 nucleotide sequence: TGTGCCAGCTCACCAAGGGCAGGGGGTGACTATGGCTACACCTTC.